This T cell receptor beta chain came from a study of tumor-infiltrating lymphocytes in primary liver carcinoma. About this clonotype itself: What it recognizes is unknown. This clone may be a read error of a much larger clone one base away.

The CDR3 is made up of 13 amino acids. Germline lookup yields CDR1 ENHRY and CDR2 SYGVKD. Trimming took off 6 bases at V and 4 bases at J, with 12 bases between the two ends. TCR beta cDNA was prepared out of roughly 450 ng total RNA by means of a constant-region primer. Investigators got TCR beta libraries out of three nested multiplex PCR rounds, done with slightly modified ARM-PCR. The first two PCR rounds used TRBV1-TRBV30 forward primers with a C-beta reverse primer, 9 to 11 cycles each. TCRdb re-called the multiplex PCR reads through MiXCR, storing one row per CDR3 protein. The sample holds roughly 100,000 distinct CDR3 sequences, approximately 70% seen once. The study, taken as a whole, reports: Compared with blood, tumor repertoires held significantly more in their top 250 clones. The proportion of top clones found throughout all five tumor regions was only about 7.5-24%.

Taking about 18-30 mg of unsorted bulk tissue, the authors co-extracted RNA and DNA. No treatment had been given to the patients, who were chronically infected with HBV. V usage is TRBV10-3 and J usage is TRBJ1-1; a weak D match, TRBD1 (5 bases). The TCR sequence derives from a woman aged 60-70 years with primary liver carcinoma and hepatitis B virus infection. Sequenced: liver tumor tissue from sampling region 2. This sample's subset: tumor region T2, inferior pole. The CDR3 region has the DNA TGTGCCATCAGGGGCCAGGGTGGCACTGAAGCTTTCTTT. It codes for CAIRGQGGTEAFF.